The present TCR beta chain was sequenced within a study of cytomegalovirus exposure and HLA in healthy donors. This clone turned up a few times. 60 Vbeta and 13 Jbeta primers were used in PCR. Assay used: immunoSEQ multiplex PCR; TCRdb lists only in-frame clones, some missing. Here the sample spans over 150,000 clones, roughly 77% being singletons. The V gene end was trimmed by 4 bases and the J gene end by 3 bases; junction bases not matched to a gene: 14. The CDR3 is 17 amino acids. Per the germline V gene, CDR1 is LNHDA and CDR2 is SQIVND (reference sequence). This rearrangement joins TRBV19 to TRBJ2-7; 8 nucleotides line up with TRBD1. This TCR derives from a man aged 25-40 years in good health and CMV-seropositive. Sequencing was done on a sample of PBMCs. The CDR3 loop is CASSRGQVFPASYEQYF. CDR3 sequence (DNA): TGTGCCAGTAGTAGGGGACAGGTTTTTCCGGCGAGCTACGAGCAGTACTTC.